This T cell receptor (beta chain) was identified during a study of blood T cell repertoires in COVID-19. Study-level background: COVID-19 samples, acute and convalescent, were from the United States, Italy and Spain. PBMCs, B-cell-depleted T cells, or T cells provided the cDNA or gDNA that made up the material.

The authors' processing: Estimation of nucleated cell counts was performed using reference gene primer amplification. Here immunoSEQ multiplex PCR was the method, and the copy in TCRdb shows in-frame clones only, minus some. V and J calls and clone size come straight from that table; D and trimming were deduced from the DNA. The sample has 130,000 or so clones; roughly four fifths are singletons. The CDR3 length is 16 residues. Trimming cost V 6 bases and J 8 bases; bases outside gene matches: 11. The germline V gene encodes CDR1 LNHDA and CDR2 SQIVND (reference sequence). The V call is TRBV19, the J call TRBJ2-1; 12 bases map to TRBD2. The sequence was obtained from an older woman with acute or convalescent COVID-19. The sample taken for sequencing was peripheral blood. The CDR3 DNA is TGTGCCAGTAGGCCCCATACTAGCGGGGGGCCCCATGAGCAGTTCTTC. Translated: CASRPHTSGGPHEQFF.